This passage covers 13 T cell receptor beta chains from one sample sequenced in a study of blood T cell repertoires in COVID-19. Produced via immunoSEQ multiplex PCR; TCRdb's table is partial and in-frame only. The sample yields roughly 100,000 clones, 87% seen once. Material for sequencing was peripheral blood. These receptors all stem from a man aged 45-65 years in a cohort sampled during active COVID-19.

This clone has just a few counts. CDR3 loop: CASSFLGTSGETQYF. In DNA form, the CDR3 reads TGTGCCAGCAGCTTCCTAGGGACTAGCGGGGAGACCCAGTACTTC. The chain uses TRBV7-2 and TRBJ2-5; 12 positions agree with TRBD2. Germline V gene data show CDR1 as SGHTA and CDR2 as FQGNSA. CDR3 length equals 15 residues. V lost 3 bases to trimming and J lost 5 bases; unmatched junction nucleotides: 4.

The rearrangement joins TRBV5-8 to TRBJ1-2, with TRBD1 as a possible D gene (6 bases). The V gene lost 4 bases and the J gene lost 4 bases, with 20 bases spanning the gap. In germline, CDR1 is SGHTS, CDR2 YDEGEE. The CDR3 consists of 16 residues. For the CDR3, the DNA is TGTGCCAGCAGCCACCCCTGGACAGTCGAATCCTATGGCTACACCTTC. Its translation: CASSHPWTVESYGYTF.

Remarks on this clone: Other nucleotide sequences from this sample produce the same CDR3. This chain connects TRBV24-1 to TRBJ1-1; D gene uncertain. V was shortened by 2 bases and J by 4 bases, with 10 bases between the two germline ends. Germline CDR1 is KGHDR and CDR2 is SFDVKD. CDR3 size: 14 residues. The CDR3 protein is CATSDSTGGTEAFF. In DNA form, the CDR3 reads TGTGCCACCAGTGATTCTACGGGAGGCACTGAAGCTTTCTTT.

The chain couples TRBV6-5 to TRBJ2-2; D may be TRBD2 (5 bases). V was cut by 8 bases and J by 3 bases, with 13 bases left in between. The CDR3 runs 14 residues. Germline CDR1 reads MNHEY; CDR2 reads SVGAGI. This CDR3 is CASGLAWDTGELFF. The CDR3 coding sequence is TGTGCCAGCGGGCTAGCTTGGGACACCGGGGAGCTGTTTTTT.

With regard to this clone: This specimen includes other DNA sequences encoding the same CDR3. The chain is built from TRBV29-1 and TRBJ2-3; 8 nucleotides line up with TRBD1. Per germline, CDR1 SQVTM and CDR2 ANQGSEA. The length of the CDR3 is 13 residues. V was pared by 6 bases and J by 1 base, with 3 bases of the junction left unmatched. The CDR3 region has the DNA TGCAGCGTAGACAGGGGTGGCACAGATACGCAGTATTTT. It codes for CSVDRGGTDTQYF.

This clone was detected only a few times. V and J are TRBV12-3 or TRBV12-4 and TRBJ2-7; 8 bases map to TRBD1. With V trimmed by 6 bases and J by 6 bases, 7 bases remained unmatched. There are 13 residues in the CDR3. The CDR3 spells CASSPGQGLEQYF. The CDR3 coding sequence is TGTGCCAGCAGCCCCGGACAGGGCCTCGAGCAGTACTTC.

This sequence joins TRBV29-1 and TRBJ1-1, with 9 bases fitting TRBD1. CDR1 and CDR2 (germline): SQVTM, ANQGSEA. The trim removed 7 bases at V and 4 bases at J, leaving 4 bases unmatched. The length of the CDR3 is 12 residues. CDR3 DNA sequence: TGCAGCGCCCTGACAGGGGGCACTGAAGCTTTCTTT. Residues: CSALTGGTEAFF. The variable domain in full, completed from reference TRBV29-1 and TRBJ1-1, reads SAVISQKPSRDICQRGTSLTIQCQVDSQVTMMFWYRQQPGQSLTLIATANQGSEATYESGFVIDKFPISRPNLTFSTLTVSNMSPEDSSIYLCSALTGGTEAFFGQGTRLTVV.

The gene calls are TRBV6-6 and TRBJ1-5, with 7 positions matching TRBD1. Trimming at V came to 2 bases and at J to 3 bases, leaving 4 bases not matched to a gene. Germline V CDR1 and CDR2: MNHNY, SVGAGI (reference sequence). The CDR3 has 15 amino acids. CDR3 protein: CASSYAQGNNQPQHF. The CDR3 bases are TGTGCCAGCAGTTACGCACAGGGGAACAATCAGCCCCAGCATTTT.

This chain uses TRBV11-3 with TRBJ2-1, with 12 bases identical to TRBD2. The CDR3 is made up of 19 amino acids. Germline CDR1 is SGHNT and CDR2 is YENEEA. The V segment lost 4 bases and the J segment 2 bases; nucleotides outside the gene matches: 12. For the CDR3, the DNA is TGTGCCAGCAGCTCAAGAGGGCTAGCGGGGGGGCGCCCCTACAATGAGCAGTTCTTC. Translating gives CASSSRGLAGGRPYNEQFF.

V gene TRBV24-1 combines with J gene TRBJ2-3, with 7 bases fitting TRBD1. The V segment lost 4 bases and the J segment 7 bases; nucleotides outside the gene matches: 4. Germline V gene lookup returns CDR1 KGHDR and CDR2 SFDVKD. This CDR3 comprises 13 residues. CDR3 amino acids: CATSDGTENTQYF. The CDR3 nucleotides read TGTGCCACCAGTGACGGGACAGAAAATACGCAGTATTTT.

The chain uses TRBV9 and TRBJ2-1; weak D call: TRBD2 (6 bases). Germline assignment: CDR1 SGDLS and CDR2 YYNGEE. The CDR3 covers 14 residues. With 0 bases removed from V and 9 bases from J, the gap between germline ends came to 13 bases. CDR3 amino acids: CASSVEGTGVEQFF. The CDR3 nucleotides read TGTGCCAGCAGCGTAGAGGGGACGGGGGTTGAGCAGTTCTTC.

V usage is TRBV5-5 and J usage is TRBJ1-2; 9 bases match TRBD1. The CDR3 is 13 amino acids. V shed 4 bases, J shed 8 bases, and the junction held 6 bases outside the gene matches. CDR1 SGHKS and CDR2 YYEKEE come from the germline V gene (reference sequence). This CDR3 reads CASSTGQGTGYTF. The CDR3 region has the DNA TGTGCCAGCAGCACGGGACAGGGCACCGGCTACACCTTC.

This chain joins TRBV7-9 and TRBJ1-6, with D possibly matching TRBD1 (5 bases). The CDR3 extends over 12 amino acids. The V gene lost 5 bases and the J gene lost 14 bases, with 13 bases spanning the gap. CDR1 is SEHNR, CDR2 FQNEAQ, per germline (reference sequence). The CDR3 region has the DNA TGTGCCAGCAGCAAACAGGATGTATCCCTCCACTTT. This encodes CASSKQDVSLHF.